The 12 T cell receptor beta chains below all came from one sample that was sequenced in a study of control samples from healthy donors and cancer patients. The method was immunoSEQ multiplex PCR; TCRdb's version includes in-frame clones alone and lacks a portion of them. The table records approximately 150,000 clones, 91% of them present only once. Sample: blood. The source of these receptors is a man aged 25 to 40 in good health.

This chain connects TRBV6-1 to TRBJ1-5; D perhaps matches TRBD1 (6 bases). Germline V CDR1 and CDR2: MNHNS, SASEGT. V lost 1 base and J 2 bases, leaving 12 bases between the germline ends. CDR3 length: 16 residues. CDR3 in amino acids: CASSEVINRGNQPQHF. Here the CDR3 DNA reads TGTGCCAGCAGTGAAGTCATCAACAGGGGCAATCAGCCCCAGCATTTT.

V usage is TRBV5-1 and J usage is TRBJ1-5; maybe TRBD1 (6 bases). V was clipped by 4 bases and J by 3 bases, with 14 bases between them. CDR3 length: 15 residues. Germline lookup yields CDR1 SGHRS and CDR2 YFSETQ. The CDR3 reads CASSPRGDDNQPQHF. For the CDR3, the DNA is TGCGCCAGCAGCCCGAGGGGGGATGACAATCAGCCCCAGCATTTT.

This clone was observed once. The chain links TRBV27 to TRBJ1-2; D is ambiguous. The CDR3 sequence is 13 residues long. Germline V gene data show CDR1 as MNHEY and CDR2 as SMNVEV (reference sequence). V was clipped by 6 bases and J by 6 bases, with 14 bases between them. The CDR3 nucleotides read TGTGCCAGCAGGAGACCTGGGATAGATGGCTACACCTTC. It translates to CASRRPGIDGYTF.

The rearrangement uses TRBV5-1 and TRBJ2-2; D perhaps matches TRBD2 (6 bases). This CDR3 is built from 15 residues. Germline V gene sequence: CDR1 SGHRS, CDR2 YFSETQ. V was clipped by 0 bases and J by 6 bases, with 12 bases between them. DNA of the CDR3: TGCGCCAGCAGCTTGGACGGGGGACCTGCCGGGGAGCTGTTTTTT. Protein sequence: CASSLDGGPAGELFF.

The chain couples TRBV3-1 (or the pseudogene TRBV3-2) to TRBJ1-2, with 11 bases lining up with TRBD1. The CDR3 covers 13 residues. V gave up 10 bases and J gave up 7 bases; unmatched junction bases: 8. The germline V gene has CDR1 LGHDT and CDR2 YNNKEL (reference sequence). CDR3 sequence reads: CATQDRGRVGYTF. CDR3 bases: TGTGCCACCCAGGACAGGGGGCGCGTTGGCTACACCTTC.

This clone was detected only once. The rearrangement joins TRBV27 to TRBJ1-2; D uncertain. Germline CDR1 MNHEY, CDR2 SMNVEV (reference sequence). Trimming took off 10 bases at V and 7 bases at J, with 10 bases between the two ends. CDR3 length equals 10 residues. In nucleotides, the CDR3 is TGTGCCACCTTTCGGGGTGGCTACACCTTC. It yields the protein CATFRGGYTF.

The rearrangement uses TRBV30 and TRBJ1-2; D remains unclear. The length of the CDR3 is 12 residues. Per germline, CDR1 GTSNPN and CDR2 SVGIG (reference sequence). The V end lost 2 bases, the J end lost 4 bases, and 8 bases lay between the germline ends. This chain's CDR3 is CAWSNSLYGYTF. As DNA, the CDR3 is TGTGCCTGGAGTAACAGCCTCTATGGCTACACCTTC. Full variable domain (rest looked up from reference TRBV30 and TRBJ1-2): SQTIHQWPATLVQPVGSPLSLECTVEGTSNPNLYWYRQAAGRGLQLLFYSVGIGQISSEVPQNLSASRPQDRQFILSSKKLLLSDSGFYLCAWSNSLYGYTFGSGTRLTVV.

This chain connects TRBV28 to TRBJ1-5; TRBD1 matches 8 bases. The CDR3 sequence is 18 residues long. J gave up 0 bases and V 3 bases, and 10 bases lay outside the gene matches. Germline lookup yields CDR1 MDHEN and CDR2 SYDVKM. The DNA of the CDR3 is TGTGCCAGCAGTTTGCGCGGACAGGGATCCTATAGCAATCAGCCCCAGCATTTT. Protein: CASSLRGQGSYSNQPQHF.

The V and J genes are TRBV7-2 and TRBJ1-2; the match to TRBD1 covers 9 bases. CDR1 is SGHTA, CDR2 FQGNSA, per germline. The CDR3 loop spans 15 amino acids. V was pared by 5 bases and J by 8 bases, with 12 bases of the junction left unmatched. CDR3 loop: CASSPGQGRVGGYTF. The CDR3 nucleotides are TGTGCCAGCAGCCCCGGACAGGGGAGGGTTGGGGGCTACACCTTC.

The chain employs TRBV6-5 and TRBJ2-7; TRBD2 agrees at 7 bases. V trimming: 1 base; J trimming: 2 bases; junction bases outside the gene matches: 5. This CDR3 region has 15 residues. Germline CDR1 reads MNHEY; CDR2 reads SVGAGI. This CDR3 is CASSYLASGPYEQYF. The CDR3 nucleotides are TGTGCCAGCAGTTACTTGGCTAGCGGACCCTACGAGCAGTACTTC.

The genes are TRBV14 and TRBJ1-1, with D unclear. Trimming took 0 bases from V and 1 from J, leaving 9 bases between them. The CDR3 loop spans 15 amino acids. CDR1 and CDR2 (germline): SGHDN, FVKESK. CDR3 nucleotide sequence: TGTGCCAGCAGCCAAGATCAGGCACCGAACACTGAAGCTTTCTTT. Translation gives CASSQDQAPNTEAFF.

The chain links TRBV4-1 to TRBJ2-1; 11 bases match TRBD2. V lost 1 base to trimming and J lost 6 bases; unmatched junction nucleotides: 11. The CDR3 has 18 residues. Germline V gene lookup returns CDR1 MGHRA and CDR2 YSYEKL. The CDR3 loop is CASSQVDLIAGGPNEQFF. The CDR3 coding sequence is TGCGCCAGCAGCCAAGTGGACCTAATAGCGGGGGGGCCCAATGAGCAGTTCTTC.